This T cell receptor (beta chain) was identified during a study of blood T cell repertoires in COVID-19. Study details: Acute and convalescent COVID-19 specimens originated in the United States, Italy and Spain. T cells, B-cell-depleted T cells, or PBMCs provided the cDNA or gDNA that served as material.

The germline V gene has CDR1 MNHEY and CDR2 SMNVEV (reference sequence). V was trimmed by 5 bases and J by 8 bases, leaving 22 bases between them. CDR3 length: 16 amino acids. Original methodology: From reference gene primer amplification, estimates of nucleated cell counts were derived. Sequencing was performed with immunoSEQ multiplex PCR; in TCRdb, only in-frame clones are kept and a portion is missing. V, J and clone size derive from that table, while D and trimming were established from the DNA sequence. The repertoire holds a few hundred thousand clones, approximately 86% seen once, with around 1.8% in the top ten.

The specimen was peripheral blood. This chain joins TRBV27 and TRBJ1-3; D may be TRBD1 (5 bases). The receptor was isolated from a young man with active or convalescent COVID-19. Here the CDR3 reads CASSPSWGEIVHTIYF. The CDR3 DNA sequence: TGTGCCAGCAGTCCATCCTGGGGGGAAATAGTGCACACCATATATTTT.